This section outlines one TCR beta chain sequence together with its context. CD4+ cells were split into CD45RA+ naive and CD45RA-negative memory subsets. The data belong to a study of shared clonotypes between healthy human individuals. The assay was immunoSEQ multiplex PCR, and TCRdb's table has in-frame clones only and misses some. Among about 1.5 million clones listed, 98% were seen once. The CDR3 is 19 amino acids. Germline lookup yields CDR1 LNHNV and CDR2 YYDKDF (reference sequence). The V end was cut by 0 bases, the J end by 2 bases, with 22 bases between. The receptor's source is a man under 40 in good health. The V gene is TRBV15, the J gene TRBJ1-2, with D possibly TRBD1 on 5 matching bases. The sequenced sample was naive CD4+ T cells sorted from blood. Subset here: CD45RA+ positively selected. The CDR3 loop is CATSRDSWGEPMENYGYTF. CDR3 DNA: TGTGCCACCAGCAGAGATAGTTGGGGGGAACCCATGGAAAACTATGGCTACACCTTC.